Listed below are T cell receptor beta chains from one sample, sequenced in a study of shared clonotypes between healthy human individuals. Clones were sequenced by immunoSEQ multiplex PCR, and TCRdb holds only the in-frame ones, with some missing. This table holds roughly 2.4 million clones, approximately 95% found once. The sequenced material came from naive CD4+ T cells sorted from blood. The origin of the receptors is a man between 18 and 35 years old in good health. Each CDR3 is given with its conserved first and last residue. The D gene is left open where the match is weak. Rows give clone size only sometimes, using once, few, many, or a class for an expanded clone.

TRBV28	TRBJ2-7	.	.	15	TGTGCCAGCAGTACCAACTCGAAGGGCAGGGACGAGCAGTACTTC	CASSTNSKGRDEQYF
TRBV19	TRBJ2-7	.	TRBD2	15	TGTGCCAGTAGTGCTGTCGCGGGAGCGCTAGGCGAGCAGTACTTC	CASSAVAGALGEQYF
TRBV27	TRBJ1-6	.	.	15	TGTGCCAGCAGCCCACAGGGCCTCTATAATTCACCCCTCCACTTT	CASSPQGLYNSPLHF
TRBV18	TRBJ1-1	.	.	14	TGTGCCAGCTCACCCGCAGGGGTTGACACTGAAGCTTTCTTT	CASSPAGVDTEAFF
TRBV7-9	TRBJ1-5	few	.	14	TGTGCCAGCAGCTTAAGGGAAGGCAATCAGCCCCAGCATTTT	CASSLREGNQPQHF
TRBV19	TRBJ1-2	.	.	16	TGTGCCAGTAGTATTAGTTCGGGGAATGGTCGCTATGGCTACACCTTC	CASSISSGNGRYGYTF
TRBV5-4	TRBJ2-2	.	TRBD2	17	TGTGCCAGCAGCTTGCGACTAGCGGGTGATAACACCGGGGAGCTGTTTTTT	CASSLRLAGDNTGELFF
TRBV5-1	TRBJ2-3	.	TRBD1	16	TGCGCCAGCAGCTTGGGGGGACAGGGTGTCACAGATACGCAGTATTTT	CASSLGGQGVTDTQYF
TRBV5-1	TRBJ2-7	.	.	14	TGCGCCAGCAGCTTGGGGGATAGTAGGTACGAGCAGTACTTC	CASSLGDSRYEQYF
TRBV18	TRBJ2-2	.	.	12	TGTGCCAGCCGGGACCTCACCGGGGAGCTGTTTTTT	CASRDLTGELFF
TRBV7-2	TRBJ2-7	.	TRBD2	16	TGTGCCAGCAGCTTAGCGGGGCTAGCGGGAGCAGAGGCGCAGTACTTC	CASSLAGLAGAEAQYF
TRBV7-9	TRBJ2-7	.	.	16	TGTGCCAGCAGCTTAGTCCCGGGACGGAGCTCTGGTGAGCAGTACTTC	CASSLVPGRSSGEQYF
TRBV30	TRBJ2-3	.	.	14	TGTGCCTGGAGTGGTGGGGACCGCACAGATACGCAGTATTTT	CAWSGGDRTDTQYF
TRBV6-6	TRBJ1-1	.	.	14	TGTGCCAGCAGTTACACAGAAATGAACACTGAAGCTTTCTTT	CASSYTEMNTEAFF
TRBV7-2	TRBJ2-7	once	.	11	TGTGCCAGCAGCTTACGCGACGAGCAGTACTTC	CASSLRDEQYF
TRBV7-7	TRBJ2-2	.	.	14	TGTGCTAGCAGCTCCACAGGGCTCGGCGGGGAGCTGTTTTTT	CASSSTGLGGELFF
TRBV9	TRBJ2-1	.	.	16	TGTGCCAGCAGCGTAGTCTCTGGGGGCGCGGCATATGAGCAGTTCTTC	CASSVVSGGAAYEQFF
TRBV5-1	TRBJ2-3	.	TRBD2	16	TGCGCCAGCAGCTTGGGAGCGGGAGGAACCACAGATACGCAGTATTTT	CASSLGAGGTTDTQYF
TRBV10-3	TRBJ1-5	once	TRBD1	15	TGTGCCATCAGTGATAGGGACAGGGGAAATCAGCCCCAGCATTTT	CAISDRDRGNQPQHF
TRBV19	TRBJ2-4	once	.	15	TGTGCCAGTCAAACGGGGGAGCTAGCCAAAAACATTCAGTACTTC	CASQTGELAKNIQYF
TRBV9	TRBJ1-4	.	.	14	TGTGCCAGCAGCGCCGGCGGGAGCAATGAAAAACTGTTTTTT	CASSAGGSNEKLFF
TRBV30	TRBJ1-3	.	.	15	TGTGCCTGGAGTACCGGGGGCAGCTCTGGAAACACCATATATTTT	CAWSTGGSSGNTIYF
TRBV7-9	TRBJ1-1	once	.	14	TGTGCCAGCAGCTTAGCGGCGTCGGGCACTGAAGCTTTCTTT	CASSLAASGTEAFF
TRBV27	TRBJ1-3	.	.	15	TGTGCCAGCAGTTTAACTGGGGGATCTGGAAACACCATATATTTT	CASSLTGGSGNTIYF
TRBV5-1	TRBJ1-2	.	.	16	TGCGCCAGCAGTTCGACAGGCCCGTCTGGTCCCTATGGCTACACCTTC	CASSSTGPSGPYGYTF
TRBV2	TRBJ1-2	.	.	14	TGTGCCAGCAGTCCCGGGACACCGTTCTATGGCTACACCTTC	CASSPGTPFYGYTF